Listed below are T cell receptor beta chains from one sample, sequenced in a study of PD-L1 blockade in urothelial cancer. Sequencing used immunoSEQ multiplex PCR; TCRdb keeps in-frame clones, though not all of them. In the table there are about 87,000 clones, around 84% of which are singletons. The material was PBMCs, obtained around atezolizumab (anti-PD-L1) treatment. These receptors all stem from a man aged 60 to 75 with urothelial cancer. Each CDR3 is given with its conserved first and last residue. The D gene is left open where the match is weak. Rows may omit the clone size; those that give it use once, few, many or a size class.

length	V	D	J	size	DNA	CDR3
15	TRBV28	TRBD1	TRBJ2-3	NA	TGTGCCAGCAGCCGCGATGAACAGGGGACAGATACGCAGTATTTT	CASSRDEQGTDTQYF
14	TRBV27	TRBD2	TRBJ2-5	NA	TGTGCCAGCAGTTTATCTGGCGGGAGAGAGACCCAGTACTTC	CASSLSGGRETQYF
12	TRBV5-5	NA	TRBJ2-7	few	TGTGCCAGCAGCTTTCGGGACTACGAGCAGTACTTC	CASSFRDYEQYF
16	TRBV9	NA	TRBJ2-3	once	TGTGCCAGCAGCTTCTCGGAGTTGCCCCGTCCAGATACGCAGTATTTT	CASSFSELPRPDTQYF
15	TRBV9	NA	TRBJ2-5	few	TGTGCCAGCAGCGTAGATCCGGGAGTGGGCGAGACCCAGTACTTC	CASSVDPGVGETQYF
13	TRBV2	NA	TRBJ2-5	NA	TGTGCCAGCAGAGGACAGCCTCAAGAGACCCAGTACTTC	CASRGQPQETQYF
15	TRBV7-2	TRBD2	TRBJ2-3	NA	TGTGCCAGCAGCGCGGGACTAGCGGGGCGGCATACGCAGTATTTT	CASSAGLAGRHTQYF
14	TRBV7-9	TRBD1	TRBJ1-2	NA	TGTGCCAGCAGCTTTGGGGGACAGGGGTATGGCTACACCTTC	CASSFGGQGYGYTF
13	TRBV5-5	TRBD1	TRBJ2-7	NA	TGTGCCAGCAGCTTTGGACAGGCCTACGAGCAGTACTTC	CASSFGQAYEQYF
15	TRBV18	NA	TRBJ2-2	once	TGTGCCAGCTCACTACAGGTGGATTACACCGGGGAGCTGTTTTTT	CASSLQVDYTGELFF
17	TRBV6-1	TRBD1	TRBJ1-1	NA	TGTGCCAGCAGTGGGACAGGGCGGATACCGATGAACACTGAAGCTTTCTTT	CASSGTGRIPMNTEAFF
18	TRBV5-1	NA	TRBJ2-1	once	TGCGCCAGCAGCTTGAATAGATTGGGGGGTAGCTCCTACAATGAGCAGTTCTTC	CASSLNRLGGSSYNEQFF
13	TRBV30	NA	TRBJ1-2	NA	TGTGCCTGGAGTCAGTTAGGGAGGTATGGCTACACCTTC	CAWSQLGRYGYTF
15	TRBV10-3	TRBD2	TRBJ2-7	NA	TGTGCCATCAGTGAGGCTAGCGGGGGGGGCTTGGAGCAGTACTTC	CAISEASGGGLEQYF
14	TRBV30	NA	TRBJ1-2	NA	TGTGCCTGTGAACAGGGCCCAGGAATTGGTGGCTACACCTTC	CACEQGPGIGGYTF
11	TRBV7-9	NA	TRBJ2-7	few	TGTGCCAGCAGCCAGGACACCGAGCAGTACTTC	CASSQDTEQYF
19	TRBV5-6	TRBD2	TRBJ2-1	NA	TGTGCCAGCAGCTTGGATGGGTTTAGCGGGTATAGCTCCTACAATGAGCAGTTCTTC	CASSLDGFSGYSSYNEQFF
15	TRBV6-4	TRBD2	TRBJ2-2	few	TGTGCCAGCAGTGACTCAGGACTAGCGACCGGGGAGCTGTTTTTT	CASSDSGLATGELFF
14	TRBV19	TRBD2	TRBJ2-7	NA	TGTGCCAGTAGTATAGCGCTAGCGGGCTACGAGCAGTACTTC	CASSIALAGYEQYF
12	TRBV7-2	NA	TRBJ2-3	NA	TGTGCCAGCAGCCCCTCGGTTGTCGGGCAGTATTTT	CASSPSVVGQYF
16	TRBV9	NA	TRBJ2-5	NA	TGTGCCAGCAGCCAATTAGCGGCCGGACCGGGGGAGACCCAGTACTTC	CASSQLAAGPGETQYF
15	TRBV5-4	TRBD1	TRBJ2-7	NA	TGTGCCAGCAGCTGGGGCAGGGGGCGCGAGAACGAGCAGTACTTC	CASSWGRGRENEQYF
17	TRBV4-1	TRBD1	TRBJ1-5	few	TGCGCCAGCAGCCAAGCCGGGGACAGGTATAGCAATCAGCCCCAGCATTTT	CASSQAGDRYSNQPQHF
11	TRBV20-1	NA	TRBJ2-7	NA	TGCAGTGCTAGCGGCTCCTACGAGCAGTACTTC	CSASGSYEQYF
14	TRBV19	NA	TRBJ1-4	NA	TGTGCCAGTAGTACCTCTGCAACTAATGAAAAACTGTTTTTT	CASSTSATNEKLFF
17	TRBV19	TRBD1	TRBJ2-5	NA	TGTGCCAGTAGTATGGGAGGGACAGGGGGTAAACAAGAGACCCAGTACTTC	CASSMGGTGGKQETQYF
15	TRBV7-2	NA	TRBJ1-5	once	TGTGCCAGCAGCCTAAATTCAGGGCTCAATCAGCCCCAGCATTTT	CASSLNSGLNQPQHF
14	TRBV7-8	TRBD1	TRBJ2-1	once	TGTGCCAGCAGCCCTTCGCCTGGACAGGGTGAGCAGTTCTTC	CASSPSPGQGEQFF
17	TRBV7-9	TRBD1	TRBJ2-1	NA	TGTGCCAGCAGCCAAAGGGGGACAGGGACTGGATACAATGAGCAGTTCTTC	CASSQRGTGTGYNEQFF
12	TRBV27	NA	TRBJ1-4	NA	TGTGCCAGCGGGTCGCAACAGGAAAAACTGTTTTTT	CASGSQQEKLFF
11	TRBV6-5	NA	TRBJ1-2	NA	TGTGCCAGCAGTGAATGGACACTCTACACCTTC	CASSEWTLYTF
14	TRBV7-9	NA	TRBJ2-3	NA	TGTGCCAGCAGCCCCCAGTCTAGCACAGATACGCAGTATTTT	CASSPQSSTDTQYF
14	TRBV11-2	NA	TRBJ2-5	NA	TGTGCCAGCAGCTTGGGGTCAGGGAGGGAGACCCAGTACTTC	CASSLGSGRETQYF
15	TRBV5-4	NA	TRBJ2-3	NA	TGTGCCAGCAGTTTGCCCTCTTCTAGCACAGATACGCAGTATTTT	CASSLPSSSTDTQYF
14	TRBV6-6	NA	TRBJ1-5	NA	TGTGCCAGCAGTTACTCGTTAAGCAATCAGCCCCAGCATTTT	CASSYSLSNQPQHF
11	TRBV29-1	NA	TRBJ1-1	NA	TGCAGCGGCAGGGTCAACACTGAAGCTTTCTTT	CSGRVNTEAFF
16	TRBV15	NA	TRBJ1-1	once	TGTGCCACCAGCAGAGATCCCAGGAGGCTGAACACTGAAGCTTTCTTT	CATSRDPRRLNTEAFF
14	TRBV30	NA	TRBJ1-2	NA	TGTGCCTGGAGTGTTTTAGGGGGAGACTATGGCTACACCTTC	CAWSVLGGDYGYTF
14	TRBV10-2	TRBD2	TRBJ2-1	NA	TGCGCCATCGCAGGGACTAGCGGTGGGAATGAGCAGTTCTTC	CAIAGTSGGNEQFF
14	TRBV14	TRBD1	TRBJ1-1	few	TGTGCCAGCAGCCAAAGACAGGGTCACACTGAAGCTTTCTTT	CASSQRQGHTEAFF
16	TRBV28	TRBD2	TRBJ2-7	NA	TGTGCCAGCAGTTCACGTGGTTTAGCGGGAAGTAGATGGCAGTACTTC	CASSSRGLAGSRWQYF
16	TRBV5-1	TRBD2	TRBJ2-3	once	TGCGCCAGCGGACCCGGGACTAGCGGTCGCACAGATACGCAGTATTTT	CASGPGTSGRTDTQYF
11	TRBV29-1	NA	TRBJ1-1	NA	TGCAGCGTCCGACAGAACACTGAAGCTTTCTTT	CSVRQNTEAFF
17	TRBV7-2	NA	TRBJ2-2	NA	TGTGCCAGCAGCTTGAGGGGGGAGGGCCCCCACACCGGGGAGCTGTTTTTT	CASSLRGEGPHTGELFF
17	TRBV7-2	TRBD1	TRBJ1-2	NA	TGTGCCAGCAGCCCCCGGACAGGGGGCCTTCCTAACTATGGCTACACCTTC	CASSPRTGGLPNYGYTF
11	TRBV30	NA	TRBJ1-1	NA	TGTGCCTGGAGTCAATCAGCTGAAGCTTTCTTT	CAWSQSAEAFF
14	TRBV27	TRBD2	TRBJ2-3	NA	TGTGCCAGCAGTTCCCGACTAGCATCAGATACGCAGTATTTT	CASSSRLASDTQYF
14	TRBV7-8	NA	TRBJ1-1	NA	TGTGCCAGCAGCTTACAGGAATCGAACACTGAAGCTTTCTTT	CASSLQESNTEAFF
14	TRBV5-1	TRBD1	TRBJ2-5	NA	TGCGCCAGCAGCCCTGGGACAGGGGGAGAGAGCCAGTACTTC	CASSPGTGGESQYF
15	TRBV5-4	NA	TRBJ2-2	NA	TGTGCCAGCAGCAACCTAGCCGCGAACACCGGGGAGCTGTTTTTT	CASSNLAANTGELFF
14	TRBV28	NA	TRBJ2-7	NA	TGTGCCAGCACCGGGGGATGGTTGGGATACGAGCAGTACTTC	CASTGGWLGYEQYF
15	TRBV25-1	TRBD1	TRBJ2-2	NA	TGTGCCAGCAAGGGACAGGGGGTAGGGACCGGGGAGCTGTTTTTT	CASKGQGVGTGELFF
15	TRBV6-5	TRBD1	TRBJ1-1	NA	TGTGCCAGCCGTCGCGACAGGGACAGGGGCGCTGAAGCTTTCTTT	CASRRDRDRGAEAFF
16	TRBV7-2	NA	TRBJ1-5	NA	TGTGCCAGCAGCCTTCAACCGACAGGCCACAATCAGCCCCAGCATTTT	CASSLQPTGHNQPQHF
17	TRBV19	NA	TRBJ2-4	NA	TGTGCCAGTAGTATAGGAGTCGGGGCGGGGCGGATAAACATTCAGTACTTC	CASSIGVGAGRINIQYF